Reported below is one T cell receptor (beta chain). Original methodology: Researchers report that nucleated cell counts were estimated from reference gene primer amplification. Clones were read by immunoSEQ multiplex PCR, and TCRdb kept only the in-frame ones, dropping some. The DNA was the basis for D and trimming; V, J and clone size are from that table. The table records about 250,000 clones, 80% to 90% of them present only once. This sample was taken from a study of blood T cell repertoires in COVID-19. Participants were aged about 18 to 89 years, lived in about 26 US areas, and enrolled virtually. Participant-reported clinical history was the basis for cohort assignment. Germline assignment: CDR1 SGHRS and CDR2 YFSETQ. V shed 4 bases and J 1 base; nucleotides not matched to a gene: 5. This CDR3 region has 15 residues.

This clonotype was obtained from a woman younger than 30 who had recovered from COVID-19. Material for sequencing was PBMCs or T cells enriched from blood (not recorded which). The V gene is TRBV5-1, the J gene TRBJ1-5, with 7 nucleotides matching TRBD1. CDR3 loop: CASSLGGVSNQPQHF. CDR3 nucleotide sequence: TGCGCCAGCAGCCTAGGGGGCGTGAGCAATCAGCCCCAGCATTTT.